Shown below are 9 T cell receptor beta chains from a single sample sequenced in a study of blood T cell repertoires in COVID-19. Only in-frame clones appear in the TCRdb table, and some are missing; sequencing was by immunoSEQ multiplex PCR. Of some 360,000 clones listed, approximately 89% are singletons. Sequences were obtained from peripheral blood. These receptors were collected from a woman aged 55-69 years with COVID-19, enrolled during active disease.

This chain connects TRBV6-5 to TRBJ1-1, with 7 bases lining up with TRBD1. From germline, CDR1 is MNHEY and CDR2 SVGAGI. The CDR3 extends over 14 amino acids. Germline trimming cut 4 bases from V and 3 bases from J; bases unmatched to any gene: 5. The CDR3 here is CASSSRGDYTEAFF. CDR3 sequence (DNA): TGTGCCAGCAGTTCCAGGGGGGACTACACTGAAGCTTTCTTT.

The chain couples TRBV5-1 to TRBJ2-5, with a weak D call TRBD1 (5 bases). The CDR3 consists of 14 residues. V shed 1 base and J shed 8 bases, with 15 bases lying between them. Germline V gene sequence: CDR1 SGHRS, CDR2 YFSETQ. DNA for the CDR3: TGCGCCAGCAGCTTGTCAGGGAATTCGGGTACCCAGTACTTC. Translated, it gives CASSLSGNSGTQYF.

The rearrangement joins TRBV19 to TRBJ1-1; 9 bases are shared with TRBD1. Germline CDR1 and CDR2: LNHDA and SQIVND (reference sequence). V dropped 9 bases and J dropped 9; count of bases not matched to a gene: 5. This CDR3 region has 11 residues. The CDR3 coding sequence is TGTGCCAGCAGGACAGGGGCCAAAGCTTTCTTT. Encoded protein: CASRTGAKAFF.

The rearrangement joins TRBV11-2 to TRBJ1-4; 7 nucleotides agree with TRBD1. CDR3 length: 14 amino acids. The V gene's germline CDR1 is SGHAT and CDR2 FQNNGV. V lost 5 bases and J lost 7; bases outside the gene matches: 7. In DNA, the CDR3 is TGTGCCAGCAGCCCGCTCGACAGGGCTGAAAAACTGTTTTTT. It specifies CASSPLDRAEKLFF. The full variable domain, rest sourced from reference TRBV11-2 and TRBJ1-4, is EAGVAQSPRYKIIEKRQSVAFWCNPISGHATLYWYQQILGQGPKLLIQFQNNGVVDDSQLPKDRFSAERLKGVDSTLKIQPAKLEDSAVYLCASSPLDRAEKLFFGSGTQLSVL.

The chain combines TRBV6-5 with TRBJ1-6; no definite D call. V lost 10 bases and J lost 8, with 18 bases in between. Germline-derived CDR1 and CDR2 are MNHEY and SVGAGI. CDR3 length: 14 residues. The CDR3 region is CATKGSGVYSPLHF. In nucleotides, the CDR3 is TGTGCCACCAAAGGGAGTGGGGTGTATTCACCCCTCCACTTT.

Written as DNA, the CDR3 is TGTGCCAGTAGTATAAGGCAACAGGAGGGGTGGAACACTGAAGCTTTCTTT. Residues: CASSIRQQEGWNTEAFF. The chain is built from TRBV19 and TRBJ1-1; a weak D match, TRBD1 (5 bases). This CDR3 spans 17 amino acids. V was trimmed by 2 bases and J by 1 base, leaving 17 bases between them. Germline-derived CDR1 and CDR2 are LNHDA and SQIVND (reference sequence).

V is TRBV20-1 and J is TRBJ1-5; 7 positions agree with TRBD1. CDR3 length equals 15 residues. V trimming: 3 bases; J trimming: 8 bases; junction bases outside the gene matches: 13. Germline CDR1 reads DFQATT; CDR2 reads SNEGSKA (reference sequence). DNA for the CDR3: TGCAGTGCTAGTAACCCGACAGGGAACGCAAAGCCCCAGCATTTT. This gives the protein CSASNPTGNAKPQHF.

The chain employs TRBV5-4 and TRBJ1-3, with D uncertain. Germline V gives CDR1 SGHNT, CDR2 YYREEE (reference sequence). V was cut by 4 bases and J by 11 bases, with 19 bases left in between. This CDR3 is built from 14 residues. CDR3 DNA sequence: TGTGCCAGCAGCGAACAGCCCTCGGCGTTCGCCATATATTTT. Encoded protein: CASSEQPSAFAIYF.

This chain joins TRBV28 and TRBJ1-2; D remains unclear. There are 13 residues in the CDR3. The germline CDR1 and CDR2 sequences are MDHEN and SYDVKM. Trimming pared 2 bases from V and 5 bases from J, leaving 9 bases between. The CDR3 nucleotides are TGTGCCAGCAGTTTAATGGCAGATTATGGCTACACCTTC. Translated: CASSLMADYGYTF.